What follows are 6 T cell receptor beta chains derived from one specimen sequenced in a study of blood T cell repertoires in COVID-19. Repertoires were generated with immunoSEQ multiplex PCR, while TCRdb's copy carries only in-frame clones and drops some. Among about 280,000 clones listed, 85% were seen once. The specimen was peripheral blood. The receptor set was obtained from a human donor in a cohort sampled during active COVID-19.

The chain combines TRBV28 with TRBJ1-1; a possible D gene is TRBD1 (5 bases). The germline CDR1 and CDR2 sequences are MDHEN and SYDVKM. The CDR3 extends over 14 amino acids. The V end was cut by 1 base, the J end by 1 base, with 7 bases between. The CDR3 DNA reads TGTGCCAGCAGTTTATACACAGGGAACACTGAAGCTTTCTTT. Translating it yields CASSLYTGNTEAFF.

V and J are TRBV3-1 (or the pseudogene TRBV3-2) and TRBJ1-1; 11 bases are a match to TRBD1. Looked up from germline, CDR1 is LGHDT and CDR2 is YNNKEL (reference sequence). The CDR3 is 15 residues long. V dropped 0 bases and J dropped 7; count of bases not matched to a gene: 4. The CDR3 coding sequence is TGTGCCAGCAGCCAAGATGCAGGGACAGGGGGTGAAGCTTTCTTT. Translating gives CASSQDAGTGGEAFF.

The gene calls are TRBV19 and TRBJ2-3; TRBD1 might be the D (6 bases). V lost 5 bases to trimming and J lost 5 bases, with 8 bases between them. The germline V gene encodes CDR1 LNHDA and CDR2 SQIVND (reference sequence). The CDR3 is 12 residues long. The CDR3 protein is CASSRGGDTQYF. CDR3 nucleotide sequence: TGTGCCAGTAGTCGAGGGGGAGATACGCAGTATTTT.

As regards this clone: Other DNA sequences of this sample code for an identical CDR3. The rearrangement uses TRBV5-6 and TRBJ1-5; D is perhaps TRBD1 (6 bases). The ends were cut back, 3 bases at V and 7 bases at J, with 8 bases in the middle. This CDR3 region has 12 residues. The germline CDR1 and CDR2 sequences are SGHDT and YYEEEE. CDR3 nucleotide sequence: TGTGCCAGCAGCTGGGGGGGCCAGCCCCAGCATTTT. Its protein is CASSWGGQPQHF.

The V call is TRBV28, the J call TRBJ1-6; tentatively, D is TRBD1 (6 bases). Trimming pared 8 bases from V and 5 bases from J, leaving 16 bases between. The CDR3 length is 15 residues. The germline gives CDR1 MDHEN, CDR2 SYDVKM. This CDR3 reads CASLGGAYHNSPLHF. For the CDR3, the DNA is TGTGCCAGCTTGGGGGGGGCTTACCATAATTCACCCCTCCACTTT.

Only one count was recorded for this clone. This sequence joins TRBV24-1 and TRBJ2-2; the D gene is possibly TRBD1 (5 bases). V lost 4 bases, J lost 5 bases, and 13 bases lay in between. This CDR3 is built from 15 residues. CDR1 and CDR2 from the germline V gene are KGHDR and SFDVKD. CDR3 nucleotide sequence: TGTGCCACCAGTGACGCGACAGCTCAAACCGGGGAGCTGTTTTTT. Amino acids: CATSDATAQTGELFF.